This T cell receptor beta chain was recovered during a study of blood T cell repertoires in COVID-19. Turning to the study itself: The United States, Italy and Spain supplied acute and convalescent COVID-19 samples. Sample material is recorded as cDNA or gDNA derived from T cells, B-cell-depleted T cells, or PBMCs.

Germline CDR1 SEHNR, CDR2 FQNEAQ (reference sequence). This CDR3 region has 15 residues. Germline trimming cut 3 bases from V and 6 bases from J; bases unmatched to any gene: 5. In the original processing: Estimates of nucleated cell counts were drawn from the amplification of reference gene primers. Sequenced by immunoSEQ multiplex PCR; TCRdb stores in-frame clones only, minus some. V, J and clone size are those of that table, while D and trimming were read from the DNA. Of approximately 47,000 clones listed, more than 75% are singletons. This clone was seen just once. The sequence derives from a woman aged 60-75 years with acute or convalescent COVID-19. The chain recombines TRBV7-9 with TRBJ1-2, with 12 bases that match TRBD1. The specimen sequenced was peripheral blood. The CDR3 region has the DNA TGTGCCAGCAGCTTTCCGGGACAGGGGGCCAATGGCTACACCTTC. It specifies CASSFPGQGANGYTF.